These 8 T cell receptor beta chains came from one sample sequenced in a study of cytomegalovirus exposure and HLA in healthy donors. Primers for the PCR totalled 60 Vbeta and 13 Jbeta. Measured with immunoSEQ multiplex PCR; TCRdb has only the in-frame clones, and not every one. The data show 120,000 or so clones, with about 84% seen just once and under 4.5% held by the top ten. Sequencing was done on a sample of PBMCs. Source of these receptors: a man younger than 30 in good health and CMV-seropositive.

The rearrangement uses TRBV2 and TRBJ1-1; TRBD1 agrees at 8 bases. This CDR3 comprises 12 residues. Germline assignment: CDR1 SNHLY and CDR2 FYNNEI. With V trimmed by 8 bases and J by 1 base, 0 bases remained unmatched. In nucleotides, the CDR3 is TGTGCCAGCGGGACAGGGAACACTGAAGCTTTCTTT. This gives the protein CASGTGNTEAFF.

This clone was seen a handful of times. This chain uses TRBV4-3 with TRBJ1-1; D might be TRBD1 (5 bases). CDR1 and CDR2 (germline): LGHNA, YSLEER. CDR3 length: 16 residues. The V gene lost 3 bases and the J gene lost 1 base, with 15 bases spanning the gap. CDR3 DNA sequence: TGCGCCAGCAGCCAGGAAGAGGGACTTCAGAACACTGAAGCTTTCTTT. Translated, it gives CASSQEEGLQNTEAFF.

CDR3 in DNA: TGTGCTAGTGGTTTGATTATGGATGGCAGGCACCACACAGATACGCAGTATTTT. Amino acid sequence: CASGLIMDGRHHTDTQYF. The chain joins TRBV12-5 to TRBJ2-3; D gene unclear. V was cut by 2 bases and J by 2 bases, with 20 bases left in between. CDR3 length: 18 residues. CDR1 and CDR2 (germline): LGHNT, FRNRAP.

The V and J genes are TRBV18 and TRBJ1-1; possible D gene TRBD1, 6 bases. This CDR3 contains 16 residues. V was shortened by 3 bases and J by 6 bases, with 20 bases between the two germline ends. CDR1 is KGHSH, CDR2 LQKENI, per germline. CDR3 DNA: TGTGCCAGCTCACCTCTAGGGGGAGGGATGGATCCTGAAGCTTTCTTT. Amino acids: CASSPLGGGMDPEAFF.

As DNA, the CDR3 is TGTGCCTGGAGTGTACCCGGACAGGGGACCTACGAGCAGTACTTC. As protein: CAWSVPGQGTYEQYF. This chain links TRBV30 with TRBJ2-7; 9 positions match TRBD1. The germline gives CDR1 GTSNPN, CDR2 SVGIG (reference sequence). The CDR3 covers 15 residues. V trimming: 0 bases; J trimming: 2 bases; junction bases outside the gene matches: 5.

This clone was detected only once. V is TRBV19 and J is TRBJ2-1; tentative D call: TRBD2 (6 bases). Between the trimmed V and J ends, which lost 7 bases and 9 bases, there was a span of 16 bases. The CDR3 has 13 residues. Germline-derived CDR1 and CDR2 are LNHDA and SQIVND (reference sequence). The CDR3 DNA follows: TGTGCCAGTACTCAAACCATGGGGGGTGAGCAGTTCTTC. Protein sequence: CASTQTMGGEQFF. The complete variable domain, with remaining parts taken from reference TRBV19 and TRBJ2-1, reads DGGITQSPKYLFRKEGQNVTLSCEQNLNHDAMYWYRQDPGQGLRLIYYSQIVNDFQKGDIAEGYSVSREKKESFPLTVTSAQKNPTAFYLCASTQTMGGEQFFGPGTRLTVL.

V usage is TRBV4-1 and J usage is TRBJ2-7; D gene uncertain. CDR3 size: 15 residues. Germline loops: CDR1 MGHRA, CDR2 YSYEKL. V lost 1 base and J lost 0, with 10 bases in between. The CDR3 sequence: CASSQGQASSYEQYF. The DNA of the CDR3 is TGCGCCAGCAGCCAAGGGCAGGCCAGCTCCTACGAGCAGTACTTC.

V gene TRBV30 combines with J gene TRBJ1-1; no reliable D call. Germline assignment: CDR1 GTSNPN and CDR2 SVGIG (reference sequence). There are 15 residues in the CDR3. V lost 0 bases and J 1 base, leaving 12 bases between the germline ends. CDR3 sequence: CAWSVRRNRNTEAFF. CDR3 in DNA: TGTGCCTGGAGTGTACGAAGGAACAGGAACACTGAAGCTTTCTTT.